This T cell receptor (beta chain) is drawn from a study of CXCR3-negative and CXCR3-positive naive CD8 T cells. The libraries of TRB cDNA were prepared using 5' RACE with UMI labels. TCRdb reworked the 5' RACE reads into one entry per CDR3 protein, no DNA. This listing includes about 84,000 distinct CDR3 sequences. Regarding the study as a whole: More hydrophobic TRB CDR3s occurred in CXCR3-positive than in CXCR3-negative naive cells. Naive subsets had comparable surface CD5, so TRB CDR3 properties gauged TCR strength.

With respect to this clonotype: What it binds is not known.

The CDR3 has 12 amino acids. CDR1 SGDLS and CDR2 YYNGEE come from the germline V gene. V gene TRBV9 combines with J gene TRBJ1-1. This clonotype originated in a human donor in good health. Some clones in this sample may be carry-over from other donors' samples. Sequenced material: naive CXCR3+ CD8+ T cells from blood. Subset reported: CD45RO-CCR7+CD27+CD95- naive CD8+ T cells expressing CXCR3 (TNR3+). CDR3: CASIVANTEAFF.